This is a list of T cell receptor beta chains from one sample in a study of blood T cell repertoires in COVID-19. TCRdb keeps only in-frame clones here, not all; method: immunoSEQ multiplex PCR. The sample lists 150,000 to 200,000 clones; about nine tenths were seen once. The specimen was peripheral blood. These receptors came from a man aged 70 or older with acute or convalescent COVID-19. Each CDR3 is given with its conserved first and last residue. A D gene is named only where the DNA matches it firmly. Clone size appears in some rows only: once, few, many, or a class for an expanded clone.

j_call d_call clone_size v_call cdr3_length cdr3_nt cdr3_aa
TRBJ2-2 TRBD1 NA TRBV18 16 TGTGCCAGCTCACCAGCCGACAGGGGATACACCGGGGAGCTGTTTTTT CASSPADRGYTGELFF
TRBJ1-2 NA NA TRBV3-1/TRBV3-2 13 TGTGCCAGCAGCCAAGAGGGCATCTCTGGCTACACCTTC CASSQEGISGYTF
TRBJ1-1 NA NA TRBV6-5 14 TGTGCCAGCAGGCTCGGGACCGCGGGGACTGAAGCTTTCTTT CASRLGTAGTEAFF
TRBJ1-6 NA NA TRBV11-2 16 TGTGCCAGCAGCTTACCCCCGGGAGGGGATGAGTCACCCCTCCACTTT CASSLPPGGDESPLHF
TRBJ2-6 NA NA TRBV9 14 TGTGCCAGCAGCGCTACCTCTGGGGCCAACGTCCTGACTTTC CASSATSGANVLTF
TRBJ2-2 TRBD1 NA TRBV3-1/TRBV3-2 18 TGTGCCAGCAGCCCTCCACCGGGACAGGGGGTCAACACCGGGGAGCTGTTTTTT CASSPPPGQGVNTGELFF
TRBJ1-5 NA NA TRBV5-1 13 TGCGCCAGCAGCTCGCTAGGGGGTCAGCCCCAGCATTTT CASSSLGGQPQHF
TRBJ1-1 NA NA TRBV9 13 TGTGCCAGCAGCGGATGGGGAGGGACTGAAGCTTTCTTT CASSGWGGTEAFF
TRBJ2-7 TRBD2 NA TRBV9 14 TGTGCCAGCAGCCCTCATAGCGGGGGGTACGAGCAGTACTTC CASSPHSGGYEQYF
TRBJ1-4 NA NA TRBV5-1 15 TGCGCCAGCAGCGTTGGGGGCCCAACTAATGAAAAACTGTTTTTT CASSVGGPTNEKLFF
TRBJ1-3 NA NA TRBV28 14 TGTGCCAGCAGTTTATCCCACTATGGAAACACCATATATTTT CASSLSHYGNTIYF
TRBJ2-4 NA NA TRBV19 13 TGTGCCAGTAAGAAACAGGGATCAAACATTCAGTACTTC CASKKQGSNIQYF
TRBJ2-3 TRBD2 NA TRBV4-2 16 TGTGCCAGCAGCCCCCTCGGGCTAGCGGCCACAGATACGCAGTATTTT CASSPLGLAATDTQYF
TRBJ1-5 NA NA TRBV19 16 TGTGCCAGTAGGGCCTACCGGGATAATAGCAATCAGCCCCAGCATTTT CASRAYRDNSNQPQHF
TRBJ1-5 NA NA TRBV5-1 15 TGCGCCAGCAGCCCGAGGGGGGGGCTCAATCAGCCCCAGCATTTT CASSPRGGLNQPQHF
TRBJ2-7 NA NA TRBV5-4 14 TGTGCCAGCAGCTTCACAGAGACCTCCTACGAGCAGTACTTC CASSFTETSYEQYF
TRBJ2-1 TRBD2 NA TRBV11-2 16 TGTGCCAGCAGCTTAGTGGGGGGAGCGGGACACAATGAGCAGTTCTTC CASSLVGGAGHNEQFF
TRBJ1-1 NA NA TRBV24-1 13 TGTGCCACCAGTGACTCTGGAGGTGGGGAAGCTTTCTTT CATSDSGGGEAFF
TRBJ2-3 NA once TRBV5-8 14 TGTGCCAGCAGCTGGGGGACAGCGGGAGATACGCAGTATTTT CASSWGTAGDTQYF
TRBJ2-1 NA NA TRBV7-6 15 TGTGCCAGCAGCGCCTTAGGGGGAAACTACAATGAGCAGTTCTTC CASSALGGNYNEQFF
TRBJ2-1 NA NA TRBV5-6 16 TGTGCCAGCAGCTTGGGTGGGGCAGGGGGGCTCGATGAGCAGTTCTTC CASSLGGAGGLDEQFF
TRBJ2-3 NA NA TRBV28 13 TGTGCCAGCAGCCCGAGACAGACAGATACGCAGTATTTT CASSPRQTDTQYF
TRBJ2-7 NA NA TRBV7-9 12 TGTGCCAGCAGCTTAAGCCTAGCCGAGCAGTACTTC CASSLSLAEQYF